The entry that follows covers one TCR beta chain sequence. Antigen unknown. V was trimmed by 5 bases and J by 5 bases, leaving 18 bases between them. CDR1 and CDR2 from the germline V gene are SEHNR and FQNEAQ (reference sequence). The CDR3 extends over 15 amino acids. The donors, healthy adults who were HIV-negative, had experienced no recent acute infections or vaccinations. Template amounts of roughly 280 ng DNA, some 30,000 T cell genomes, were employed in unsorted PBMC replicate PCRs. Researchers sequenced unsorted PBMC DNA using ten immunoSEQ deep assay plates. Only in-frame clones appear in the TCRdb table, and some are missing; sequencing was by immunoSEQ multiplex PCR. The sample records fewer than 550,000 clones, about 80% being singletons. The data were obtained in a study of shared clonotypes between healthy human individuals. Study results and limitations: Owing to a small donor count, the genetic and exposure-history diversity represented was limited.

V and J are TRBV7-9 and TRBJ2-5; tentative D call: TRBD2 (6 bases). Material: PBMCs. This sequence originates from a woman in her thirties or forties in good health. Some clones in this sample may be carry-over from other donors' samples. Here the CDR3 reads CASSPTVGGSETQYF. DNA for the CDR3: TGTGCCAGCAGCCCGACTGTCGGGGGAAGCGAGACCCAGTACTTC.